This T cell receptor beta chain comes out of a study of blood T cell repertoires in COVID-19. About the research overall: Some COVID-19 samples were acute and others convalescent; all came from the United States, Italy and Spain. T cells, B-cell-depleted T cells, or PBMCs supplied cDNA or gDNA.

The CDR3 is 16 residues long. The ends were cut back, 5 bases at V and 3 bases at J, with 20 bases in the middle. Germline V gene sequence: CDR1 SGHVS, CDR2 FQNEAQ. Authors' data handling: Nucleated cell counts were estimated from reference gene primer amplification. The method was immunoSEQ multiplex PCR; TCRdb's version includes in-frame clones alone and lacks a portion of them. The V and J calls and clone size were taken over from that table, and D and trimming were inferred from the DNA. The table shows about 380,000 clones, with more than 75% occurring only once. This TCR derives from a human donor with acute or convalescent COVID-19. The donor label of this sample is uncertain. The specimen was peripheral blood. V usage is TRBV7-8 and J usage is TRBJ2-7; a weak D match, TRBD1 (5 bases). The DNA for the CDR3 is TGTGCCAGCAGCCCCCCCCGCCGGACATCGGTCTACGAGCAGTACTTC. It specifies CASSPPRRTSVYEQYF.